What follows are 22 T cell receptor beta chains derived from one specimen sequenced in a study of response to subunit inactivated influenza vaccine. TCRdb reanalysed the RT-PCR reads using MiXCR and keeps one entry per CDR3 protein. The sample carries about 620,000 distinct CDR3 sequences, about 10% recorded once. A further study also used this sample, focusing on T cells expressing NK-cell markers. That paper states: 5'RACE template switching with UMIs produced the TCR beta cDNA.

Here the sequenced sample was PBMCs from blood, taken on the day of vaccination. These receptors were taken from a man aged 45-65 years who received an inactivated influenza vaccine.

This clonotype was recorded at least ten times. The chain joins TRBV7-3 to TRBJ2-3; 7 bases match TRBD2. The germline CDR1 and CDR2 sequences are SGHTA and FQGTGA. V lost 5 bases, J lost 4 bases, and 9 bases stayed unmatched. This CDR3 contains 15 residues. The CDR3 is CASSPLAGVADTQYF. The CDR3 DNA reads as TGTGCCAGCAGCCCTCTTGCGGGAGTGGCAGATACGCAGTATTTT.

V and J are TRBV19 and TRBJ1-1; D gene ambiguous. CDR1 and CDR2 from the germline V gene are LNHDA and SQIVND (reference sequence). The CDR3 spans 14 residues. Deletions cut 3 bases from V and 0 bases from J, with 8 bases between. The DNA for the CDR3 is TGTGCCAGTAGTATCCAACAAATGAACACTGAAGCTTTCTTT. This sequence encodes CASSIQQMNTEAFF.

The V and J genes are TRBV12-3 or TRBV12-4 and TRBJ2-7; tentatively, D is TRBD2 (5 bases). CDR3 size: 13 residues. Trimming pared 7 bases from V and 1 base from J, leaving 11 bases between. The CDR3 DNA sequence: TGTGCCAGCATGCGGGTGGGGTCCTACGAGCAGTACTTC. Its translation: CASMRVGSYEQYF.

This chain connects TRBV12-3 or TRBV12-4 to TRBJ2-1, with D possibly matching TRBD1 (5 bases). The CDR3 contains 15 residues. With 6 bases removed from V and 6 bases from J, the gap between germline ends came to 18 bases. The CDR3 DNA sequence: TGTGCCAGCAGCCCAAATCAGGGTCTCCTCAATGAGCAGTTCTTC. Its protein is CASSPNQGLLNEQFF.

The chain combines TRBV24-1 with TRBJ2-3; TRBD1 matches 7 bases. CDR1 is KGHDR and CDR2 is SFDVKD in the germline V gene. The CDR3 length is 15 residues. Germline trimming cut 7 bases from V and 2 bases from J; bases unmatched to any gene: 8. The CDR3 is CATSGPGQNTDTQYF. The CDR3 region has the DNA TGTGCCACCAGCGGACCGGGACAGAACACAGATACGCAGTATTTT.

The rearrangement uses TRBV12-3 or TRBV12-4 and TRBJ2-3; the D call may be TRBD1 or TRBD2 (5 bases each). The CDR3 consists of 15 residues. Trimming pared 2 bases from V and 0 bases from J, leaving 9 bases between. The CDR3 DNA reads TGTGCCAGCAGTTTATACGGGGCTAGCACAGATACGCAGTATTTT. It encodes CASSLYGASTDTQYF.

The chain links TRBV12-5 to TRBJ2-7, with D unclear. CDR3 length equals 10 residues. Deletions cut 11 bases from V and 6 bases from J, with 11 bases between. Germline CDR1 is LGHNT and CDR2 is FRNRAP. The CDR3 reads CAPLLSEQYF. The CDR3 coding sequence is TGTGCTCCATTACTGAGCGAGCAGTACTTC.

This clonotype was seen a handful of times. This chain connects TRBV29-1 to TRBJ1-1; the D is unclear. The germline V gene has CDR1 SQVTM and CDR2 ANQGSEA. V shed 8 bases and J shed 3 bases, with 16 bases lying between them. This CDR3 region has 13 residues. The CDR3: CSNHIRRDTEAFF. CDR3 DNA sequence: TGCAGCAACCACATAAGGAGGGACACTGAAGCTTTCTTT.

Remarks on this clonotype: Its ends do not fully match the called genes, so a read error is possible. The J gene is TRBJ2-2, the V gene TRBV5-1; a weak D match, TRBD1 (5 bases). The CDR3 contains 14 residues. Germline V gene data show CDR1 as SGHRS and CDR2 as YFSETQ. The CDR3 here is CASSFGQNTRELFF. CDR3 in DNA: TGCGCCAGCAGCTTCGGACAAAACACCAGGGAGCTGTTTTTT.

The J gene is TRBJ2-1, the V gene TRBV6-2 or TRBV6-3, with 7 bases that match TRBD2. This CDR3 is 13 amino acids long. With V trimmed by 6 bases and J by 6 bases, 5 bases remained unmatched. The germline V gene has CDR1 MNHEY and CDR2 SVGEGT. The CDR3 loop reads CASRGEGPNEQFF. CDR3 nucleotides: TGTGCCAGCAGGGGGGAGGGGCCCAATGAGCAGTTCTTC.

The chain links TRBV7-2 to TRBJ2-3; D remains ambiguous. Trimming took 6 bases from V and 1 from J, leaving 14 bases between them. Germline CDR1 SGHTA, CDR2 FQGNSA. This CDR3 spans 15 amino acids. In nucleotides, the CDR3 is TGTGCCAGCAGTAACACCCGCGGAGGCACAGATACGCAGTATTTT. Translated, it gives CASSNTRGGTDTQYF.

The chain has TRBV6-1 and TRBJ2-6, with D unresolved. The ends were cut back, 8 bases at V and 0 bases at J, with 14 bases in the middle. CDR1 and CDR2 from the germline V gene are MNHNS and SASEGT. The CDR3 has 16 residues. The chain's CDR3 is CASADAGLSGANVLTF. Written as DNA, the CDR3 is TGTGCCAGCGCAGATGCTGGGCTCTCTGGGGCCAACGTCCTGACTTTC.

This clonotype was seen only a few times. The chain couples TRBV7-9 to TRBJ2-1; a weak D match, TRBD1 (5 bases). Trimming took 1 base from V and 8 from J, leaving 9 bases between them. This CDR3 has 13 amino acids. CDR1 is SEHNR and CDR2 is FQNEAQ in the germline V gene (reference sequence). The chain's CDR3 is CASSLEGVHEQFF. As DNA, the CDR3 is TGTGCCAGCAGCTTAGAAGGGGTCCATGAGCAGTTCTTC.

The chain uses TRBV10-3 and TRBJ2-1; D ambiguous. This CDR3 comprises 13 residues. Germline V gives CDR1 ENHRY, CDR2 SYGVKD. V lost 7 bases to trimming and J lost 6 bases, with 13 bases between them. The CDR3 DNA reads TGTGCCATCAAGGACGAAGCCTCCAATGAGCAGTTCTTC. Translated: CAIKDEASNEQFF.

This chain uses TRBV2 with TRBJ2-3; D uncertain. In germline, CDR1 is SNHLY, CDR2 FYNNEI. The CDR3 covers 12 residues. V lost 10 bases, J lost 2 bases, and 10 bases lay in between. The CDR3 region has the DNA TGTGCCACAGAGTCGCTCACAGATACGCAGTATTTT. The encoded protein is CATESLTDTQYF.

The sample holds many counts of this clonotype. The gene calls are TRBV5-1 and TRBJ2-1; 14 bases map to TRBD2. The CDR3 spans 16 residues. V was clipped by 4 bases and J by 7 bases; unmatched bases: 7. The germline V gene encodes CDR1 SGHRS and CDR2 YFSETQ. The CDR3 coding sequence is TGCGCCAGCAGCACCGGGACTAGCGGGAGAGGAAATGAGCAGTTCTTC. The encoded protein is CASSTGTSGRGNEQFF.

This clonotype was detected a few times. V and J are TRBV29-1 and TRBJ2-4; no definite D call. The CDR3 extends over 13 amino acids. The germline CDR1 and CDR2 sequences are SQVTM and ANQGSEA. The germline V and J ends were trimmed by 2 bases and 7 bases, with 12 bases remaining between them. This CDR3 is CSVEPDFGNIQYF. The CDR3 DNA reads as TGCAGCGTTGAACCTGACTTCGGGAACATTCAGTACTTC.

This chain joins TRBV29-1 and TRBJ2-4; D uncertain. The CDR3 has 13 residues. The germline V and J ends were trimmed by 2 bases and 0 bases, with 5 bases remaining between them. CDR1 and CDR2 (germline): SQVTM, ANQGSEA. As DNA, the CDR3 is TGCAGCGTTGAAACGTTAGCCAAAAACATTCAGTACTTC. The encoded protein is CSVETLAKNIQYF.

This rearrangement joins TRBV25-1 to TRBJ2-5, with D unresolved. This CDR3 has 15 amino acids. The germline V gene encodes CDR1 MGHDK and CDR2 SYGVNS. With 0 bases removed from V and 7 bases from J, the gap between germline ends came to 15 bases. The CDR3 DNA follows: TGTGCCAGCAGTGAATATTCCTCGGCTTTCCGGACCCAGTACTTC. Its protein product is CASSEYSSAFRTQYF.

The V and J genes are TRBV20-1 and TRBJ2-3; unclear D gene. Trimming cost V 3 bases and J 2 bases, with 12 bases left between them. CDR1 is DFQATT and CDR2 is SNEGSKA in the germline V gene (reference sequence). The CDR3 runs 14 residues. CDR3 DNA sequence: TGCAGTGCTAGGAAGTCAGGTCCCACAGATACGCAGTATTTT. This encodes CSARKSGPTDTQYF.

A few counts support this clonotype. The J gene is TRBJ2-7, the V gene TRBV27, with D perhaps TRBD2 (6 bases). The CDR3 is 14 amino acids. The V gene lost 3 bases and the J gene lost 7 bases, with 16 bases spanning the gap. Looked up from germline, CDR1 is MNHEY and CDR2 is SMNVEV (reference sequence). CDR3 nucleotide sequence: TGTGCCAGCAGTTTTGGGGGGATGATGGGGGAGCAGTACTTC. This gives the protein CASSFGGMMGEQYF.

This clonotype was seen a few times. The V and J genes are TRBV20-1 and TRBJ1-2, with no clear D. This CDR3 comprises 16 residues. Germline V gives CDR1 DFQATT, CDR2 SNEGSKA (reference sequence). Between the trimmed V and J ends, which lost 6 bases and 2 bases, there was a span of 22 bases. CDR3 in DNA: TGCAGTGCCCGGTATAGCAAGGGAGGAATCAACTATGGCTACACCTTC. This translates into CSARYSKGGINYGYTF.